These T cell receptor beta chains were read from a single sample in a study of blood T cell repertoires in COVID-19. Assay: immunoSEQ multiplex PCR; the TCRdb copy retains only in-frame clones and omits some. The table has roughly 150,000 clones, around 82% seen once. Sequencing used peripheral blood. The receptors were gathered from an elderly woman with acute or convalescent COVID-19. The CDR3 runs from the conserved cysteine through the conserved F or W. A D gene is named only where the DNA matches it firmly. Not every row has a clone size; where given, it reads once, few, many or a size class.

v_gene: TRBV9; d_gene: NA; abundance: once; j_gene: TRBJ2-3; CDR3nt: TGTGCCAGCAGCGTCCGACTCGTCCCAGATACGCAGTATTTT; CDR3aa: CASSVRLVPDTQYF
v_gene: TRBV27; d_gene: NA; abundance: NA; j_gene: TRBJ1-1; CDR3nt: TGTGCCAGCAGTTTATTGGACAGCTCGAACACTGAAGCTTTCTTT; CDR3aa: CASSLLDSSNTEAFF
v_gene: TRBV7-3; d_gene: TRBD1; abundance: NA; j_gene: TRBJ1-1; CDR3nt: TGTGCCAGCAGCCTAATGACAGGGCCCACTGAAGCTTTCTTT; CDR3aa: CASSLMTGPTEAFF
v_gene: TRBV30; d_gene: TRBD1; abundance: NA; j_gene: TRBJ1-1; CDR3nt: TGTGCCTGGGTGGGGGACAGGGGGCCTTTTGCGAACACTGAAGCTTTCTTT; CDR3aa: CAWVGDRGPFANTEAFF
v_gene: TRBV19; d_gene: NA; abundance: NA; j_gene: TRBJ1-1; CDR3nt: TGTGCCAGTAGCCATCCACAGACCTGGGCTGTGAACACTGAAGCTTTCTTT; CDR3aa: CASSHPQTWAVNTEAFF
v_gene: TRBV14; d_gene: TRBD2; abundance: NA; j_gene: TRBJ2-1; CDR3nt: TGTGCCAGCAGCCAAGAGTGGGGAGGGTGGAATGAGCAGTTCTTC; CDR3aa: CASSQEWGGWNEQFF
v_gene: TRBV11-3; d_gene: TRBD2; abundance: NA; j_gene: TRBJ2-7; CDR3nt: TGTGCCAGCAGCTTAGGCGGGGGTACCTCCTACGAGCAGTACTTC; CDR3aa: CASSLGGGTSYEQYF
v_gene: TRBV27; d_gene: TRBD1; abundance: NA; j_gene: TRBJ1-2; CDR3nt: TGTGCCAGCAGTTTATCACCCAGGGGGAACTATGGCTACACCTTC; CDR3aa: CASSLSPRGNYGYTF
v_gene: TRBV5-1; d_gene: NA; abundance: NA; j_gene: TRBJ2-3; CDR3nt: TGCGCCAGCAGCTTGTCTGGAGGGGGCACAGATACGCAGTATTTT; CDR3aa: CASSLSGGGTDTQYF
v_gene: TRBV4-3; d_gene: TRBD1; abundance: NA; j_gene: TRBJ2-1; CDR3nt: TGCGCCAGCAGCCAAGATGATCTTCGGGACAGGGAATACAATGAGCAGTTCTTC; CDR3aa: CASSQDDLRDREYNEQFF
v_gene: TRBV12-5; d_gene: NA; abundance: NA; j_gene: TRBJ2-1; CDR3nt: TGTGCTAGTGGTTTGGGTGCCGGGCAGGGGGGCAATGAGCAGTTCTTC; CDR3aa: CASGLGAGQGGNEQFF
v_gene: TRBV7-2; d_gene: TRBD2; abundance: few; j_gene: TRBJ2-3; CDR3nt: TGTGCCAGCAGCTCCAGACTAGCGGGAGCCGAGGATACGCAGTATTTT; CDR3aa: CASSSRLAGAEDTQYF
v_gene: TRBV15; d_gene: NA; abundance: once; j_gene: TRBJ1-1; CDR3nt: TGTGCCACCAGCAGAGCCGTCGACGGGACTGAAGCTTTCTTT; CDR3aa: CATSRAVDGTEAFF
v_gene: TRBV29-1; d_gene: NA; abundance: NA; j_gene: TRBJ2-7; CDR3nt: TGCAGCGCTCTCGTCCTGTACGAGCAGTACTTC; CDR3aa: CSALVLYEQYF
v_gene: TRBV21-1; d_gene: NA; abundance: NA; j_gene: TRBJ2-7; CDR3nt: TGTGCCAGCAGCCCCCGGACTAGCGGACCCTACGAGCAGTACTTC; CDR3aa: CASSPRTSGPYEQYF
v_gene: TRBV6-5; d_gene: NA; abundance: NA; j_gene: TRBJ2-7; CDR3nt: TGTGCCAGCACTCCCCCGCAGGGCCACGAGCAGTACTTC; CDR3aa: CASTPPQGHEQYF
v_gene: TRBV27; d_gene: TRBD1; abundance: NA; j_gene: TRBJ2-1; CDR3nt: TGTGCCAGCAGCCACACAGGGGGCCCCTACAATGAGCAGTTCTTC; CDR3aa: CASSHTGGPYNEQFF
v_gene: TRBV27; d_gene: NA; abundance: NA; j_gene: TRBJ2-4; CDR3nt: TGTGCCAGCAGTCCCGGACAGAGGGCCAAAAACATTCAGTACTTC; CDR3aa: CASSPGQRAKNIQYF
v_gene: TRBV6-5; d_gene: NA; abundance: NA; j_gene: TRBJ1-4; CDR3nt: TGTGCCAGCGTGAGAGAGCGGGATGAAAAACTGTTTTTT; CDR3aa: CASVRERDEKLFF
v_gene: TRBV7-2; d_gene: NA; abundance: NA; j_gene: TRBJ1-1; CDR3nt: TGTGCCAGCAGCCCACAGGGCGCGGCCACTGAAGCTTTCTTT; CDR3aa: CASSPQGAATEAFF
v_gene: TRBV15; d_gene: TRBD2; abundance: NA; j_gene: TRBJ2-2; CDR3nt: TGTGCCACCAGCGACCCGGGACTAGCGGGGGGGCTCTACACCGGGGAGCTGTTTTTT; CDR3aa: CATSDPGLAGGLYTGELFF
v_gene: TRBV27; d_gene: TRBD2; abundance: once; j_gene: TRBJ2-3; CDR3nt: TGTGCCAGCAGCCAGACTAGCGGGGGCGCAGATACGCAGTATTTT; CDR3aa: CASSQTSGGADTQYF
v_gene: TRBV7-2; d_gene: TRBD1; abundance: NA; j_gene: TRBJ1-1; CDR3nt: TGTGCCAACTCCCCAGGGGGTTTGGGCACTGAAGCTTTCTTT; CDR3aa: CANSPGGLGTEAFF
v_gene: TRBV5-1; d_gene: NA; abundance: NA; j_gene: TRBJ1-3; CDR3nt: TGCGCCAGCAGCTTGGAGGGGTTCCAGAGCTTTTCTGGAAACACCATATATTTT; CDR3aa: CASSLEGFQSFSGNTIYF
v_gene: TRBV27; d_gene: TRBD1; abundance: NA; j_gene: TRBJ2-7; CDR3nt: TGTGCCAGCAGTTTAGGACAGGCGACCTACGAGCAGTACTTC; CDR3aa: CASSLGQATYEQYF
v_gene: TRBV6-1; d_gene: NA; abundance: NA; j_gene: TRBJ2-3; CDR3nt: TGTGCCAGCAGTGAATCATCCCACACAGATACGCAGTATTTT; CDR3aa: CASSESSHTDTQYF
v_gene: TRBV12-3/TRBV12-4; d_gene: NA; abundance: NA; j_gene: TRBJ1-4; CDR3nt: TGTGCCAGCAGCCACACAGGATTCCTGTTTTTT; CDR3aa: CASSHTGFLFF